This T cell receptor (beta chain) appears in the sequencing data of a study of T cells in Graves' hyperthyroidism and ophthalmopathy. Whole-study results and caveats: Blood samples included most of the expanded thyroid clonotypes exceeding 0.001.

Hyperthyroidism was newly diagnosed in patients aged 18 to 65 (duration under 2 months). More than 8 ml fresh peripheral blood yielded the PBMCs. Points on this clonotype: Its antigen is not identified.

Amplified regions were TCR beta CDR3 sequences from RNA transcripts. Researchers ran a first-round RT-PCR on the TCR CDR3 using the HTBI primer set. One entry per CDR3 protein results from TCRdb running MiXCR on the multiplex PCR reads. The repertoire holds approximately 870,000 distinct CDR3 sequences, with over 35% as singletons. Source material: blood. The receptor's source is a man aged 18 to 30 with Graves' hyperthyroidism.

The chain's CDR3 is CASSFLTPGQGGRPPLHF. CDR3 DNA: TGTGCCAGCAGCTTTTTAACGCCAGGACAGGGAGGCAGGCCACCCCTCCACTTT. The chain recombines TRBV7-8 with TRBJ1-6; TRBD1 matches at 8 bases. CDR1 SGHVS and CDR2 FQNEAQ come from the germline V gene. The V segment lost 3 bases and the J segment 11 bases; nucleotides outside the gene matches: 18. The CDR3 has 18 residues.